The entry below describes one T cell receptor (beta chain). This clone is a singleton in its sample. Its antigen is still unknown. One base away there is no much larger clone; base qualities are not given. This sample was taken from a study of blood T cell repertoires in COVID-19 (dated by TCRdb to about 2020). In the study overall: Samples from collaborators originated in the United States, Italy and Spain and spanned both the acute and convalescent phases of COVID-19. The prospective study material was composed of cDNA or gDNA derived from T cells, B-cell-depleted T cells, or PBMCs. The dataset comprised deeply sampled blood TCRbeta repertoires from subjects exposed to, actively infected with, or recovered from COVID-19. A freely available public database, intended as a resource for researchers studying the immune response to SARS-CoV-2, is where the repertoires were released. The samples were drawn from the first 160 participants of the ongoing ImmuneRACE study and from 950 to 1,500 subjects provided by 6 global collaborators. A de-identified subject ID, COVID-19 status, age in years and sex were almost always included in the sample metadata. Where available, HLA class I and class II types were taken from metadata supplied by the sample provider and were not determined by assay-based typing. Points the paper makes about the study in general: How much clinical and demographic metadata was included differed by source and by participant, and the metadata was provided uncurated.

In Seattle, one collaborating source enrolled patients while the infection was active and tracked those patients longitudinally over the course of disease. The collaborating institutions used their own protocols to collect whole blood in K2EDTA tubes. For TCRbeta analysis, collaborators shipped samples as frozen whole blood, isolated PBMCs, or DNA extracted from either of those sample types. The immunoSEQ Assay, a bias-controlled multiplex PCR, was used to amplify TCRbeta CDR3 regions from genomic DNA. The paper's processing steps were these. The number of nucleated cells in each sample was estimated from the amplification of reference gene primers within the assay. To quantify the absolute abundance of each unique TCRbeta CDR3 rearrangement, sequence reads were collapsed and filtered. For each sample, productive Simpson clonality was calculated by taking the square root of Simpson's diversity index across productive rearrangements. TCRdb stores this immuneACCESS table with in-frame sequences only. Part of the clones is absent; in the studies checked, under half of the shortfall reflects unresolved V genes, and no reason is known for the rest. The D gene and trimming were derived from the DNA, and the V and J assignments and clone size from that table. The sample data list approximately 100,000 clones, and less than 80% of these were observed just once. In total, the top ten clones hold under 8% of the sample.

From its cysteine to its phenylalanine, the CDR3 spans 14 amino acids. The CDR3 DNA has 42 bases and is translated from base 1. Taken from the germline V gene, the CDR1 and CDR2 loops are SGHRS and YFSETQ. Trimming leaves V shorter by 3 bases and J shorter by 4 bases, with the junction holding 6 bases beyond the gene matches. The source is an elderly man with COVID-19, enrolled during active disease. The sample consisted of peripheral blood. The sequence is built from TRBV5-1 and TRBJ2-5; TRBD1 agrees with 7 junctional bases. The DNA sequence reads TGCGCCAGCAGCTCGACAGGGACGAGAGAGACCCAGTACTTC. Translated, this is CASSSTGTRETQYF.